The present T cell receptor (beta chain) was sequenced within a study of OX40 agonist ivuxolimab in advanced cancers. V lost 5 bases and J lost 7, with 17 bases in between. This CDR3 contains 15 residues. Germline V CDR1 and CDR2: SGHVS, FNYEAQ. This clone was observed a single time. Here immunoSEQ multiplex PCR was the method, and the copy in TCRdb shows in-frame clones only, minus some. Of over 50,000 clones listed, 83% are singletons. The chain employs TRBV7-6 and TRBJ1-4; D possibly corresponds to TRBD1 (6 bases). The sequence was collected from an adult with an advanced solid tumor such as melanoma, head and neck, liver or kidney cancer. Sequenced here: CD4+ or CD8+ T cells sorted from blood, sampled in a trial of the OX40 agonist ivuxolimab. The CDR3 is CASSLNAGAGEKLFF. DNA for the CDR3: TGTGCCAGCAGCCTCAACGCAGGGGCGGGTGAAAAACTGTTTTTT.